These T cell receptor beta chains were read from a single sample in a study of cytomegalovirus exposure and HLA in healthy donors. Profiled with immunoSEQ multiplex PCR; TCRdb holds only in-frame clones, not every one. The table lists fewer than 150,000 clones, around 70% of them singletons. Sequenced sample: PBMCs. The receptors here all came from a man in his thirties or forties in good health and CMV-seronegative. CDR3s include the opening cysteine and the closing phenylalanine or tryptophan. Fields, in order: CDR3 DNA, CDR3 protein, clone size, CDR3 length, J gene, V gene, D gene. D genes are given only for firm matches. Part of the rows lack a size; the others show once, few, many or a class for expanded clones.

TGTGCCAGCAGCGCCAGACAGGGCACCACTGAAGCTTTCTTT	CASSARQGTTEAFF	-	14	TRBJ1-1	TRBV11-1	TRBD1
TGTGCCACCAGCAGAGGCGGCAGGAACACCGGGGAGCTGTTTTTT	CATSRGGRNTGELFF	-	15	TRBJ2-2	TRBV15	-
TGTGCCAGCAGCTTAGTCCCAGAGCGAGCGGGAGTTAGGCGTGGGAAGCAGTACTTC	CASSLVPERAGVRRGKQYF	-	19	TRBJ2-7	TRBV7-2	TRBD2
TGTGCCTGGAGTACTGGGGCAGGGCAGCCCCAGCATTTT	CAWSTGAGQPQHF	few	13	TRBJ1-5	TRBV30	-
TGCAGCTTTGCTGCAGGGGGCGGTGAAAAACTGTTTTTT	CSFAAGGGEKLFF	once	13	TRBJ1-4	TRBV29-1	TRBD1
TGTGCCAGCAGTAGGACCAGGGGTGGTAGGCCCGCGCTTTCCTACGAGCAGTACTTC	CASSRTRGGRPALSYEQYF	-	19	TRBJ2-7	TRBV27	-
TGTGCCAGCGGGGACAGCATCTATGGCTACACCTTC	CASGDSIYGYTF	-	12	TRBJ1-2	TRBV2	TRBD1
TGTGCCAGCAGCTGGGAGGGATCTCTCTACGAGCAGTACTTC	CASSWEGSLYEQYF	-	14	TRBJ2-7	TRBV7-9	TRBD2
TGTGCCAGCAGCTTGGAGGACAGGGTCGAGACCCAGTACTTC	CASSLEDRVETQYF	few	14	TRBJ2-5	TRBV5-6	TRBD1
TGCGCCAGCAGCCAAAGACGGACAGGGGGTCATCAGCCCCAGCATTTT	CASSQRRTGGHQPQHF	-	16	TRBJ1-5	TRBV4-3	TRBD1
TGTGCCAGCAGCCAGTTCGCCCCCTACGAGCAGTACTTC	CASSQFAPYEQYF	-	13	TRBJ2-7	TRBV7-2	-
TGTGCCAGCAGTGCAGGGACAGGGGGCGGCGGGGAGCTGTTTTTT	CASSAGTGGGGELFF	few	15	TRBJ2-2	TRBV6-4	TRBD1
TGCGCCAGCAGCCCGTTAGACACACAAGAGACCCAGTACTTC	CASSPLDTQETQYF	once	14	TRBJ2-5	TRBV5-1	-
TGTGCCAGCAGCGCCTCTAGCGGGAGCACAGATACGCAGTATTTT	CASSASSGSTDTQYF	few	15	TRBJ2-3	TRBV27	TRBD2
TGTGCCAGCAGTGGAGGGGGCAATTCACCCCTCCACTTT	CASSGGGNSPLHF	once	13	TRBJ1-6	TRBV7-9	TRBD1
TGTGCCAGCAGCGCGGCAGGTGAGCAGTTCTTC	CASSAAGEQFF	few	11	TRBJ2-1	TRBV9	-
TGCGCCAGCAGCTTGGGGGGGGACAGTCCCTACAATGAGCAGTTCTTC	CASSLGGDSPYNEQFF	-	16	TRBJ2-1	TRBV5-1	-
TGTGCCAGCAGCTTGCCGGGACAGGGGAGGGAGACCCAGTACTTC	CASSLPGQGRETQYF	-	15	TRBJ2-5	TRBV5-4	TRBD1
TGTGCCAGCAGTTACTCGAACAGGGGGAACTACGAGCAGTACTTC	CASSYSNRGNYEQYF	few	15	TRBJ2-7	TRBV6-5	TRBD1
TGTGCCAGCAGTGAAGGGCGGGACAGCCTAGTTTATGGCTACACCTTC	CASSEGRDSLVYGYTF	-	16	TRBJ1-2	TRBV13	TRBD1
TGTGCCAGCAGCTACCGCGGGGGCGGTACCTACAATGAGCAGTTCTTC	CASSYRGGGTYNEQFF	-	16	TRBJ2-1	TRBV7-2	-
TGTGCCAGTAGTATAGAGTCCACCAGCTCCTACAATGAGCAGTTCTTC	CASSIESTSSYNEQFF	-	16	TRBJ2-1	TRBV19	-
TGTGCCAGCAGTGGCAACTACGAGCAGTACTTC	CASSGNYEQYF	few	11	TRBJ2-7	TRBV6-6	-